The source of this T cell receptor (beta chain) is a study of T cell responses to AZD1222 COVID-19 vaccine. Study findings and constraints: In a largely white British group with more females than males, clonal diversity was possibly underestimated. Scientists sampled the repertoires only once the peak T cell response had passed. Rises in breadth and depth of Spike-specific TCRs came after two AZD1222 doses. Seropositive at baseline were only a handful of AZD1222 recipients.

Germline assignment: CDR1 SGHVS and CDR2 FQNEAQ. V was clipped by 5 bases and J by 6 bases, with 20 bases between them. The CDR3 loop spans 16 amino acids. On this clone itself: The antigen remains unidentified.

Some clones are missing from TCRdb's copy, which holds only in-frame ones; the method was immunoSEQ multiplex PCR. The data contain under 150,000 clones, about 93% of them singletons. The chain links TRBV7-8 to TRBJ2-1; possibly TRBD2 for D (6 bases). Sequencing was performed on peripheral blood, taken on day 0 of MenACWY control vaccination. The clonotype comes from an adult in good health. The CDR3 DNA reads TGTGCCAGCAGCACGACTAGTGAGTGGGTTGGCAATGAGCAGTTCTTC. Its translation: CASSTTSEWVGNEQFF.